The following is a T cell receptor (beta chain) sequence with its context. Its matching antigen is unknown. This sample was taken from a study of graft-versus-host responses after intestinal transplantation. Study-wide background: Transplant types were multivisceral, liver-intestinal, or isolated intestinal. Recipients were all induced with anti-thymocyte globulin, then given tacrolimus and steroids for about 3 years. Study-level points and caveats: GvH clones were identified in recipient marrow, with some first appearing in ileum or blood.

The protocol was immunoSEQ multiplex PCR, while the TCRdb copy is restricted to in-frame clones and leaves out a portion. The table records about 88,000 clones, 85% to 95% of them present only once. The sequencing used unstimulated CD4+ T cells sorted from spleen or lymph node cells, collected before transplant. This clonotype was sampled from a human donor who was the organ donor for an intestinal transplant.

The CDR3 DNA is TGCAGTGCAATGACAGGGGACGGGCAGTACTTC. This encodes CSAMTGDGQYF. J is TRBJ2-7 and V is TRBV20-1; 8 bases agree with TRBD1. CDR3 size: 11 residues. In germline, CDR1 is DFQATT, CDR2 SNEGSKA (reference sequence). Trimming at V came to 6 bases and at J to 9 bases, leaving 7 bases not matched to a gene.